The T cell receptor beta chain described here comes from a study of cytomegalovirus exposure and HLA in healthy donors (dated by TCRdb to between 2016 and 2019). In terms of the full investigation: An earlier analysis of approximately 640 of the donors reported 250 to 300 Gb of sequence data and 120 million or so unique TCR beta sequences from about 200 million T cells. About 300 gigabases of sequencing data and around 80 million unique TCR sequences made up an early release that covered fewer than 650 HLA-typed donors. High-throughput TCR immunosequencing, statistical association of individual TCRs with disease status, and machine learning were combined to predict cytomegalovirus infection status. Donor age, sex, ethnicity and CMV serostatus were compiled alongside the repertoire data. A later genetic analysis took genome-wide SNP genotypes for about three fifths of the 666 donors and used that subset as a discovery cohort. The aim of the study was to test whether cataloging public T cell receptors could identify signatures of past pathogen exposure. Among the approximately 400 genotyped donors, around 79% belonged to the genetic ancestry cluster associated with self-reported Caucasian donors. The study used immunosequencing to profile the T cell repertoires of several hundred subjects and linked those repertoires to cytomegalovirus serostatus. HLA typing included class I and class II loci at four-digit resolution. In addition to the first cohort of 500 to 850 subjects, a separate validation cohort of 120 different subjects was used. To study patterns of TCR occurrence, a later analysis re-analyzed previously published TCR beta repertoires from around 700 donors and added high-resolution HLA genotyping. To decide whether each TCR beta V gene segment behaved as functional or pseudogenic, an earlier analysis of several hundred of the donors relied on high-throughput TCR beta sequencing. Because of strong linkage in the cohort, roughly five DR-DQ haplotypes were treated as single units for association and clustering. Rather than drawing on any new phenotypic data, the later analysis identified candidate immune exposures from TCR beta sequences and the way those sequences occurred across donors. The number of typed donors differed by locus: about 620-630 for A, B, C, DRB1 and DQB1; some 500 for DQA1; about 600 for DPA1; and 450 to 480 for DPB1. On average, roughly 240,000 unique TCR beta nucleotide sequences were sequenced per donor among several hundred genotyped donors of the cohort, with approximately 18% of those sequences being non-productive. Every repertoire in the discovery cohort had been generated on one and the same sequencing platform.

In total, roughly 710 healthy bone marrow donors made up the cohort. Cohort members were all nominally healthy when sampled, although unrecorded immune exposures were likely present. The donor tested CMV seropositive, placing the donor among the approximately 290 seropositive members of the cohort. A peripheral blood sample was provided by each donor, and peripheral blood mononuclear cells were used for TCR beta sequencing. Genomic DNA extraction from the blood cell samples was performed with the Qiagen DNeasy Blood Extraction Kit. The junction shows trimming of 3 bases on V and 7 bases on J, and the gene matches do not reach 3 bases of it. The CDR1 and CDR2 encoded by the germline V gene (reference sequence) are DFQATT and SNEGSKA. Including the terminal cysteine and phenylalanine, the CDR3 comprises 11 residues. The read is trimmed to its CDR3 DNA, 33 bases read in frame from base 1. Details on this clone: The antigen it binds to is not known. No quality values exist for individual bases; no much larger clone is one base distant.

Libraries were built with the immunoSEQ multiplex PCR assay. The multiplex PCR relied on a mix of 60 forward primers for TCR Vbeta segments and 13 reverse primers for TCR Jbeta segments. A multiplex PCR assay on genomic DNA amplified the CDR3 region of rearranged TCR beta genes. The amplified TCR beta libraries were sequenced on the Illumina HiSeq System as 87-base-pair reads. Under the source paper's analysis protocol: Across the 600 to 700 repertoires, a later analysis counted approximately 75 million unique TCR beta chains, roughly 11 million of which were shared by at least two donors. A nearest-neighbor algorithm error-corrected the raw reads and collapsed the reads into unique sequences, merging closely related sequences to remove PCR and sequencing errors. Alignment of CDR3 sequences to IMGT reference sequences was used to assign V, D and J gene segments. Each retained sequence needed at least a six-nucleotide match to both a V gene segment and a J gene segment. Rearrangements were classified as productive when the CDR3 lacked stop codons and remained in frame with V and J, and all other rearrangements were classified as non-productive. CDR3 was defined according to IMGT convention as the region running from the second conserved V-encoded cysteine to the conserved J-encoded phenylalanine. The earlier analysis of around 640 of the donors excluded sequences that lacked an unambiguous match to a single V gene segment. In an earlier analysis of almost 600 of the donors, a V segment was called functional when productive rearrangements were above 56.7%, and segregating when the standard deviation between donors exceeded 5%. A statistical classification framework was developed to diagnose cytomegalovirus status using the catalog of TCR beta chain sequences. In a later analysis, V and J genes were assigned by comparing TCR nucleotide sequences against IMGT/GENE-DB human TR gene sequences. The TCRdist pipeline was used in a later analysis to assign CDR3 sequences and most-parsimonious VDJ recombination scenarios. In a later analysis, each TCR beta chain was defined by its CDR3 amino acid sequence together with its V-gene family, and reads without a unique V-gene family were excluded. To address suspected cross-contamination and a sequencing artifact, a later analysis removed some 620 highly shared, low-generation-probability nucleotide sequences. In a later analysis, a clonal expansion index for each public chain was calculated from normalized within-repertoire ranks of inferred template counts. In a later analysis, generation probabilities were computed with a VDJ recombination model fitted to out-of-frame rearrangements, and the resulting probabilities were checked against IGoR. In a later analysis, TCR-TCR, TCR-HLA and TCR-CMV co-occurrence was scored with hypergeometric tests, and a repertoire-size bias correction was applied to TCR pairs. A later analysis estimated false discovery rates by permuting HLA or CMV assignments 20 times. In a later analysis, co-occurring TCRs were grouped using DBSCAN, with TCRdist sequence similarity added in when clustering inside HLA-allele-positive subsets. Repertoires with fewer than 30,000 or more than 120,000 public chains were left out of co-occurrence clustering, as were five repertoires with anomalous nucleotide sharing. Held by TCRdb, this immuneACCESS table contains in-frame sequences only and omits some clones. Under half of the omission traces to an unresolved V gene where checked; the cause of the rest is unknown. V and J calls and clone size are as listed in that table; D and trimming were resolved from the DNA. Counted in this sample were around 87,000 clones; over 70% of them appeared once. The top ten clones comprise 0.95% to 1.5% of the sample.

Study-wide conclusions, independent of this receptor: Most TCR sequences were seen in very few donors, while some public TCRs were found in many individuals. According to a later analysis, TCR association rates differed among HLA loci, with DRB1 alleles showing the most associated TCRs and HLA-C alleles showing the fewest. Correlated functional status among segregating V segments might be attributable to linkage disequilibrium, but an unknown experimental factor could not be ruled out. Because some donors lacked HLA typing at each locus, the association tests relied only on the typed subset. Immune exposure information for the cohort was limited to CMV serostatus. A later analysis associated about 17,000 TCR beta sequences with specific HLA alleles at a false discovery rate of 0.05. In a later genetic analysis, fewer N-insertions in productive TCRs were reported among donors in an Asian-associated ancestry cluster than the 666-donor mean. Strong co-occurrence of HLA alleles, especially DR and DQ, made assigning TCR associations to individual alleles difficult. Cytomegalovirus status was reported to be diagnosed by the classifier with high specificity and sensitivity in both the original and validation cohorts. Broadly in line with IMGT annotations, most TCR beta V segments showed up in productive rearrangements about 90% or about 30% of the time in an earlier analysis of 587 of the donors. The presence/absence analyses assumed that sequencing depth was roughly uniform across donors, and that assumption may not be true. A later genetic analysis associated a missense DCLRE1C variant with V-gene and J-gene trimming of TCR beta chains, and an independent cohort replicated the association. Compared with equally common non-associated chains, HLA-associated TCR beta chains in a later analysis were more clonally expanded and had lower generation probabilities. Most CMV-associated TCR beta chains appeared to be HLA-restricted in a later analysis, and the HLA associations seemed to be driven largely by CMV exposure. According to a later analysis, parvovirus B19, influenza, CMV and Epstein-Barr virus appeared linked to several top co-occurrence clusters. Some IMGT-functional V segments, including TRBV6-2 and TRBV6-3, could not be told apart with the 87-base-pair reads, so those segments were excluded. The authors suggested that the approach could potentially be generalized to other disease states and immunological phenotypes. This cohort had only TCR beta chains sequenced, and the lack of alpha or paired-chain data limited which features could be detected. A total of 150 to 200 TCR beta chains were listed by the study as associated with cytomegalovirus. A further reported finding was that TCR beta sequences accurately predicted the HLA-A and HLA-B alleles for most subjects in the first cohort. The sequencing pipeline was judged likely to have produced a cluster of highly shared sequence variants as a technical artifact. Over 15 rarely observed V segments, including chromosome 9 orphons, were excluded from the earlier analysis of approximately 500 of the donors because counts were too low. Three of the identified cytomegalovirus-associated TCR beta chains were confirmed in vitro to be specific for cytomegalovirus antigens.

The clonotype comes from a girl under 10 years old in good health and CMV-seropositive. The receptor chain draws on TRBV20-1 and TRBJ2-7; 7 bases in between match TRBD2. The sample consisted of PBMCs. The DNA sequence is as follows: TGCAGTGCTAGCGGGGGGAGGGAGCAGTACTTC. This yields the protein CSASGGREQYF.